This T cell receptor (beta chain) was sequenced for a study of identical twins. A universal primer site came from template switching; cDNA carried unique molecular identifiers. TCRdb passed the 5' RACE reads through MiXCR, listing each CDR3 protein once. The sample comprises fewer than 250,000 distinct CDR3 sequences, 6.5% to 9% of which are singletons, and about 5.6% rests with the top ten. This clonotype was found many times. What it binds is not known. Study conclusions and caveats: Sequences that were beta out-of-frame showed weaker excess twin sharing. Invariant populations such as MAIT and iNKT cells could partly muddle zero-insertion analyses.

Unmatched junction bases numbered 7, after V lost 4 bases and J lost 7 bases. The CDR3 length is 13 residues. Germline lookup yields CDR1 SGHRS and CDR2 YFSETQ. These same data were also listed under a study on yellow fever vaccine responses in identical twins. This second study says: Twins' T cell vaccine responses reportedly looked partly convergent, partly personalized.

The V and J genes are TRBV5-1 and TRBJ2-7, with 8 bases identical to TRBD1. The sequenced material came from CD8+ T cells sorted from blood. The TCR sequence derives from a woman aged 18-30 years in good health. The CDR3 region has the DNA TGCGCCAGCAGCCCTAATACAGGGGGAGAGCAGTACGTC. It codes for CASSPNTGGEQYV.